Shown below are 12 T cell receptor beta chains from a single sample sequenced in a study of intratumoral heterogeneity in liver cancer. Some clones are missing from TCRdb's copy, which holds only in-frame ones; the method was immunoSEQ multiplex PCR. The sample contains 20,000 to 25,000 clones, around 75% of which appear only once. The material was tumor-adjacent normal tissue, obtained before any cancer treatment. The source of these receptors is a woman aged 70-85 years with hepatocellular carcinoma.

V and J are TRBV11-2 and TRBJ2-4; TRBD2 agrees at 10 bases. This CDR3 contains 16 residues. Trimming took 5 bases from V and 1 from J; bases not matched to a gene: 5. Germline assignment: CDR1 SGHAT and CDR2 FQNNGV. The CDR3 nucleotides read TGTGCCAGCAGCACCCCGGGACTAGCGGCCAAAAACATTCAGTACTTC. Translating it yields CASSTPGLAAKNIQYF.

This chain links TRBV6-5 with TRBJ1-2; TRBD1 agrees at 7 bases. There are 13 residues in the CDR3. Germline V gene lookup returns CDR1 MNHEY and CDR2 SVGAGI. With V trimmed by 5 bases and J by 6 bases, 6 bases remained unmatched. In DNA form, the CDR3 reads TGTGCCAGCAGTACCAGGGGGTTGAATGGCTACACCTTC. Amino acids: CASSTRGLNGYTF.

CDR3: CASSEIGRPEAFF. In DNA form, the CDR3 reads TGTGCCAGCAGTGAGATAGGGCGCCCTGAAGCTTTCTTT. The genes are TRBV6-1 and TRBJ1-1; D is uncertain. The CDR3 extends over 13 amino acids. From germline, CDR1 is MNHNS and CDR2 SASEGT. Trimming pared 3 bases from V and 6 bases from J, leaving 11 bases between.

This clone was seen a handful of times. In DNA form, the CDR3 reads TGTGCCAGCAGCCAAGGTTTAGGCGAGCAGTACTTC. Translated: CASSQGLGEQYF. V is TRBV3-1 (or the pseudogene TRBV3-2) and J is TRBJ2-7; no clear D gene. CDR3 length: 12 residues. Trimming removed 1 base at V and 6 bases at J, with 7 bases between. Germline V gene lookup returns CDR1 LGHDT and CDR2 YNNKEL (reference sequence).

V gene TRBV12-1 combines with J gene TRBJ2-7; the D call of TRBD2 is as the table states it, not checked on the DNA. TRBV12-1 is listed as a pseudogene. The CDR3 is made up of 18 amino acids. CDR3 residues: CASSCASGTSGSSYEQYF. CDR3 DNA: TGTGCCAGCAGCTGCGCCTCCGGGACTAGCGGGAGCTCCTACGAGCAGTACTTC.

The DNA for the CDR3 is TGTGCCAGCAGCCTAGGGCCAGGGTCCTACGAGCAGTACTTC. Translating it yields CASSLGPGSYEQYF. The chain employs TRBV5-8 and TRBJ2-7; perhaps TRBD1 as D (5 bases). Germline V gene sequence: CDR1 SGHTS, CDR2 YDEGEE. V dropped 4 bases and J dropped 1 base, with 12 bases sitting between them. The CDR3 sequence is 14 residues long. The full variable domain, rest sourced from reference TRBV5-8 and TRBJ2-7, is EAGVTQSPTHLIKTRGQQATLRCSPISGHTSVYWYQQALGLGLQFLLWYDEGEERNRGNFPPRFSGRQFPNYSSELNVNALELEDSALYLCASSLGPGSYEQYFGPGTRLTVT.

V gene TRBV19 combines with J gene TRBJ1-1; D uncertain. The length of the CDR3 is 13 residues. V dropped 10 bases and J dropped 4 bases, with 16 bases sitting between them. Germline CDR1 and CDR2: LNHDA and SQIVND (reference sequence). The CDR3 is CATSLTGGTEAFF. The CDR3 DNA reads TGTGCCACCAGTTTGACGGGAGGCACTGAAGCTTTCTTT.

The CDR3 DNA follows: TGTGCCAGCAGCTCCCCGGGACAGAACACTGAAGCTTTCTTT. Its translation: CASSSPGQNTEAFF. The rearrangement joins TRBV7-2 to TRBJ1-1, with D possibly being TRBD1 (6 bases). Trimming stripped 4 bases from V and 1 base from J, with 10 bases between. Germline CDR1 and CDR2: SGHTA and FQGNSA. This CDR3 spans 14 amino acids.

Only a few counts were recorded for this clone. This chain joins TRBV5-1 and TRBJ1-2, with unresolved D. Germline V gene sequence: CDR1 SGHRS, CDR2 YFSETQ. The CDR3 consists of 12 residues. V shed 0 bases and J shed 7 bases, with 7 bases lying between them. CDR3 loop: CASSLEQTGYTF. The CDR3 DNA is TGCGCCAGCAGCTTGGAGCAGACTGGCTACACCTTC.

The chain joins TRBV19 to TRBJ2-7; the D is unclear. This CDR3 has 12 amino acids. Per germline, CDR1 LNHDA and CDR2 SQIVND (reference sequence). The ends were cut back, 6 bases at V and 4 bases at J, with 10 bases in the middle. CDR3 sequence (DNA): TGTGCCAGTAGGCCGGGCCCTTACGAGCAGTACTTC. This gives the protein CASRPGPYEQYF.

This chain connects TRBV7-8 to TRBJ1-5; D uncertain. V lost 1 base and J lost 3, with 10 bases in between. The CDR3 is made up of 15 amino acids. Looked up from germline, CDR1 is SGHVS and CDR2 is FQNEAQ. CDR3 in amino acids: CASSLGGLVNQPQHF. CDR3 nucleotide sequence: TGTGCCAGCAGCTTAGGAGGGTTGGTCAATCAGCCCCAGCATTTT.

V gene TRBV5-1 combines with J gene TRBJ2-1; D unresolved. Deletions cut 2 bases from V and 0 bases from J, with 9 bases between. This CDR3 has 15 amino acids. Germline lookup yields CDR1 SGHRS and CDR2 YFSETQ. DNA for the CDR3: TGCGCCAGCAGCTTCCAGACGAGCTCCTACAATGAGCAGTTCTTC. This encodes CASSFQTSSYNEQFF.